This passage covers 8 T cell receptor beta chains from one sample sequenced in a study of cytomegalovirus exposure and HLA in healthy donors (TCRdb year 2017). Receptor libraries were prepared by the immunoSEQ multiplex PCR assay. For the multiplex PCR, a mixture combining 60 forward primers for TCR Vbeta segments and 13 reverse primers for TCR Jbeta segments was used. Not all clones reach the TCRdb copy of this immuneACCESS table, which keeps in-frame sequences only. Checked studies attribute under half of the gap to unresolved V genes and leave the rest unexplained. The sample table contains 140,000 to 150,000 clones; only one count was recorded for roughly four fifths of them. Clones ranked in the top ten supply approximately 6.8% of the sample. The sequencing input was PBMCs. The receptor source for this set is a man between 25 and 39 years old in good health and CMV-seronegative.

The chain recombines TRBV6-5 with TRBJ2-7; 8 positions agree with TRBD2. Germline-derived CDR1 and CDR2 are MNHEY and SVGAGI. The length of the CDR3 is 14 residues. The V segment lost 6 bases and the J segment 4 bases; nucleotides outside the gene matches: 8. The CDR3 loop reads CASRGGSGIYEQYF. In nucleotides, the CDR3 is TGTGCCAGCAGGGGGGGTAGCGGGATATACGAGCAGTACTTC.

This clone came up a few times. The J gene is TRBJ2-7, the V gene TRBV7-2; TRBD1 agrees at 11 bases. V was pared by 7 bases and J by 3 bases, with 8 bases of the junction left unmatched. This CDR3 contains 15 residues. The V gene's germline CDR1 is SGHTA and CDR2 FQGNSA. The DNA of the CDR3 is TGTGCCAGCACCCGGGACAGGGGGGGTAACTACGAGCAGTACTTC. Its translation: CASTRDRGGNYEQYF. Looking up the rest from reference TRBV7-2 and TRBJ2-7 gives the full variable domain: GAGVSQSPSNKVTEKGKDVELRCDPISGHTALYWYRQSLGQGLEFLIYFQGNSAPDKSGLPSDRFSAERTGGSVSTLTIQRTQQEDSAVYLCASTRDRGGNYEQYFGPGTRLTVT.

This clone has only a few counts. The J gene is TRBJ2-1, the V gene TRBV7-2; TRBD1 matches at 9 bases. J was trimmed by 6 bases and V by 6 bases; bases with no gene match: 12. Germline CDR1 reads SGHTA; CDR2 reads FQGNSA. The CDR3 has 16 residues. The chain's CDR3 is CASSSKLDRGVNEQFF. DNA for the CDR3: TGTGCCAGCAGTTCTAAGTTGGACAGGGGTGTCAATGAGCAGTTCTTC. The full variable domain, with the rest looked up from reference TRBV7-2 and TRBJ2-1, is GAGVSQSPSNKVTEKGKDVELRCDPISGHTALYWYRQSLGQGLEFLIYFQGNSAPDKSGLPSDRFSAERTGGSVSTLTIQRTQQEDSAVYLCASSSKLDRGVNEQFFGPGTRLTVL.

This chain uses TRBV5-4 with TRBJ2-1; 15 bases agree with TRBD2. Germline lookup yields CDR1 SGHNT and CDR2 YYREEE (reference sequence). CDR3 length: 16 residues. J was trimmed by 8 bases and V by 4 bases; bases with no gene match: 7. Here the CDR3 reads CASSGRTSGGAYEQFF. The CDR3, as DNA: TGTGCCAGCAGCGGACGGACTAGCGGGGGGGCCTATGAGCAGTTCTTC.

J is TRBJ2-2 and V is TRBV19; D ambiguous. Germline V gene sequence: CDR1 LNHDA, CDR2 SQIVND (reference sequence). Deletions cut 9 bases from V and 3 bases from J, with 11 bases between. The CDR3 spans 13 residues. Written as DNA, the CDR3 is TGTGCCAGCTACAACAGTTACACCGGGGAGCTGTTTTTT. Its protein product is CASYNSYTGELFF. Full variable domain (remainder filled in from reference TRBV19 and TRBJ2-2): DGGITQSPKYLFRKEGQNVTLSCEQNLNHDAMYWYRQDPGQGLRLIYYSQIVNDFQKGDIAEGYSVSREKKESFPLTVTSAQKNPTAFYLCASYNSYTGELFFGEGSRLTVL.

For the CDR3, the DNA is TGTGCCACCAGCTCTGTAGCGGGGTACAGCACAGATACGCAGTATTTT. Translating gives CATSSVAGYSTDTQYF. This sequence joins TRBV15 and TRBJ2-3, with TRBD2 identical over 8 bases. The trim removed 5 bases at V and 0 bases at J, leaving 7 bases unmatched. This CDR3 is 16 amino acids long. CDR1 is LNHNV and CDR2 is YYDKDF in the germline V gene (reference sequence).

The CDR3 DNA reads as TGTGCCAGTCGGTCTGGAAACACCATATATTTT. It translates to CASRSGNTIYF. This chain connects TRBV6-6 to TRBJ1-3; D is undetermined. Germline-derived CDR1 and CDR2 are MNHNY and SVGAGI (reference sequence). V lost 9 bases to trimming and J lost 1 base, with 4 bases between them. This CDR3 comprises 11 residues.

This sequence joins TRBV28 and TRBJ1-5, with D unresolved. Germline values: CDR1 MDHEN, CDR2 SYDVKM. This CDR3 is 11 amino acids long. Trimming shortened V by 6 bases and J by 2 bases, and 2 bases separated the two germline ends. The CDR3 DNA reads TGTGCCAGCAGCGGCAATCAGCCCCAGCATTTT. Its translation is CASSGNQPQHF.